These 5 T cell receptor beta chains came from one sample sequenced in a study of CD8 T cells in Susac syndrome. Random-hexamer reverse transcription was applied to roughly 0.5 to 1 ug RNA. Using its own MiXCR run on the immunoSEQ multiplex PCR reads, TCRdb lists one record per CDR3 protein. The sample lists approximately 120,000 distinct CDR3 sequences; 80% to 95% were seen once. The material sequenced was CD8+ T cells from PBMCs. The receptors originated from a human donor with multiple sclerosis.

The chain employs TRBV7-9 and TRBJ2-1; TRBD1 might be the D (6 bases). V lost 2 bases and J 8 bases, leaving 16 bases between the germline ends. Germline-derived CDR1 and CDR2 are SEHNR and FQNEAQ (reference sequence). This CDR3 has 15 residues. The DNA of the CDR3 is TGTGCCAGCAGCTTAACCCTGGGGGCTTTGGATGAGCAGTTCTTC. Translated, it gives CASSLTLGALDEQFF.

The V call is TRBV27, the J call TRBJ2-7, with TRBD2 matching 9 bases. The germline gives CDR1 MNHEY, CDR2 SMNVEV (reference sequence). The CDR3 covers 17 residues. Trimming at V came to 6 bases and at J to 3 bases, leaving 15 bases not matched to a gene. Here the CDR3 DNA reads TGTGCCAGCAGCGGGGGGCGGGGGGGCCGGGATTTCTACGAGCAGTACTTC. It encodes CASSGGRGGRDFYEQYF.

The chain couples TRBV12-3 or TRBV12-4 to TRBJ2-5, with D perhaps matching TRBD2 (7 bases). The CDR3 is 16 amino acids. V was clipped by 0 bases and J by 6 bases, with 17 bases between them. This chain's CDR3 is CASSLAHHREGKTQYF. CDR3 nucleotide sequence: TGTGCCAGCAGTTTAGCCCATCACAGGGAGGGGAAGACCCAGTACTTC.

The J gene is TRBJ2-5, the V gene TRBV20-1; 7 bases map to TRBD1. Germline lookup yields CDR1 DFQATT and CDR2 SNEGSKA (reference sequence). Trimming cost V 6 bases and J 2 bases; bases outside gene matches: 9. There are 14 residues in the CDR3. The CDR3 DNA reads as TGCAGTGCCGACCCAGACAGGGTTCAAGAGACCCAGTACTTC. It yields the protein CSADPDRVQETQYF.

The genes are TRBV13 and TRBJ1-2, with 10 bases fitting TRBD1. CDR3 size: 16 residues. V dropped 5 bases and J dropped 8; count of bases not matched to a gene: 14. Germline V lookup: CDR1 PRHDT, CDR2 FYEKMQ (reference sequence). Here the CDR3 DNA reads TGTGCCAGCAGCCCCCCCGGGACAGGGGACGCGGAGGGCTACACCTTC. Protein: CASSPPGTGDAEGYTF.